The 10 T cell receptor beta chains listed next were all sequenced from one sample in a study of Ad26.COV2.S vaccination and SARS-CoV-2 variants. Data came from immunoSEQ multiplex PCR; TCRdb stores just in-frame clones and leaves some out. The table records 440,000 or so clones, around 91% of them present only once. Documented treatment: about 20 received Ad26.COV2.S at low or high dose, single or two shots; 5 received placebo; per-sample allocation not given. Specimen acquisition occurred on day 63 following the initial vaccine or placebo injection. The sample in question was peripheral blood, obtained in a trial of Ad26.COV2.S vaccine versus placebo. Every receptor here comes from a person aged 18 to 59 who received the Ad26.COV2.S COVID-19 vaccine or a placebo.

The chain uses TRBV18 and TRBJ2-7; 7 nucleotides line up with TRBD2. The V gene end was trimmed by 5 bases and the J gene end by 5 bases; junction bases not matched to a gene: 6. The CDR3 sequence is 13 residues long. Germline CDR1 reads KGHSH; CDR2 reads LQKENI. The CDR3 region is CASSIAAGDEQYF. The DNA of the CDR3 is TGTGCCAGCTCAATAGCCGCGGGGGACGAGCAGTACTTC.

This chain connects TRBV11-3 to TRBJ2-1, with D unresolved. Between the trimmed V and J ends, which lost 1 base and 4 bases, there was a span of 5 bases. The CDR3 runs to 13 residues. Germline CDR1 is SGHNT and CDR2 is YENEEA. In DNA, the CDR3 is TGTGCCAGCAGCTTAGCGGATTACAATGAGCAGTTCTTC. This translates into CASSLADYNEQFF. Complete variable domain (other parts from reference TRBV11-3 and TRBJ2-1): EAGVVQSPRYKIIEKKQPVAFWCNPISGHNTLYWYLQNLGQGPELLIRYENEEAVDDSQLPKDRFSAERLKGVDSTLKIQPAELGDSAVYLCASSLADYNEQFFGPGTRLTVL.

The V and J genes are TRBV2 and TRBJ2-7, with no clear D. V was pared by 7 bases and J by 7 bases, with 14 bases between. CDR1 and CDR2 from the germline V gene are SNHLY and FYNNEI. The CDR3 has 12 residues. The CDR3: CASIRWGREQYF. The CDR3 coding sequence is TGTGCCAGCATACGTTGGGGTCGGGAGCAGTACTTC.

The V gene is TRBV27, the J gene TRBJ2-1; D remains ambiguous. The germline V gene has CDR1 MNHEY and CDR2 SMNVEV (reference sequence). The V end lost 3 bases, the J end lost 8 bases, and 11 bases lay between the germline ends. This CDR3 has 13 residues. The CDR3 spells CASSFSTSYEQFF. The DNA of the CDR3 is TGTGCCAGCAGTTTTTCGACGTCATATGAGCAGTTCTTC.

J is TRBJ1-4 and V is TRBV5-1, with D unclear. CDR3 size: 15 residues. Per the germline V gene, CDR1 is SGHRS and CDR2 is YFSETQ. Trimming left V 4 bases short and J 5 bases short, with 15 bases between. CDR3: CASSRDGRPNEKLFF. CDR3 DNA: TGCGCCAGCAGCCGGGATGGGAGGCCGAATGAAAAACTGTTTTTT.

The J gene is TRBJ2-1, the V gene TRBV2, with 15 positions matching TRBD2. CDR1 is SNHLY and CDR2 is FYNNEI in the germline V gene. This CDR3 comprises 13 residues. The V segment lost 8 bases and the J segment 12 bases; nucleotides outside the gene matches: 5. For the CDR3, the DNA is TGTGCCAGCCTAGGACTAGCGGGAGGGATGCAGTTCTTC. Amino acids: CASLGLAGGMQFF.

The chain employs TRBV28 and TRBJ2-1, with 8 bases that match TRBD2. Germline CDR1 reads MDHEN; CDR2 reads SYDVKM. The ends lost 7 bases at V and 0 bases at J; junction bases unmatched: 8. The CDR3 runs to 16 residues. The DNA for the CDR3 is TGTGCCAGCACCACCTCGGGGGGGGCCTCCTACAATGAGCAGTTCTTC. This sequence encodes CASTTSGGASYNEQFF.

CDR3 in amino acids: CASSLGPHEDTQYF. The CDR3 DNA follows: TGTGCCAGCAGCTTAGGGCCCCATGAGGATACGCAGTATTTT. The genes are TRBV13 and TRBJ2-3; unclear D gene. Germline CDR1 and CDR2: PRHDT and FYEKMQ (reference sequence). The V end lost 0 bases, the J end lost 6 bases, and 10 bases lay between the germline ends. CDR3 length equals 14 residues. Full variable domain (rest looked up from reference TRBV13 and TRBJ2-3): AAGVIQSPRHLIKEKRETATLKCYPIPRHDTVYWYQQGPGQDPQFLISFYEKMQSDKGSIPDRFSAQQFSDYHSELNMSSLELGDSALYFCASSLGPHEDTQYFGPGTRLTVL.

Note on this clone: Different DNA sequences within this sample yield the same CDR3. This chain links TRBV5-1 with TRBJ2-7, with 9 bases aligning to TRBD1. The CDR3 totals 14 residues. Losses at the gene ends were 3 bases for V and 2 bases for J; bases not matched to a gene: 3. CDR1 is SGHRS, CDR2 YFSETQ, per germline. The CDR3 coding sequence is TGCGCCAGCAGCTCGGGACAGGGTACCTACGAGCAGTACTTC. It encodes CASSSGQGTYEQYF.

This clone was recorded a few times. V gene TRBV27 combines with J gene TRBJ1-6; 8 positions agree with TRBD1. Losses at the gene ends were 8 bases for V and 6 bases for J; bases not matched to a gene: 3. Germline-derived CDR1 and CDR2 are MNHEY and SMNVEV (reference sequence). CDR3 length: 13 amino acids. The CDR3 DNA reads TGTGCCAGCTCAGACAGGGGTAATTCACCCCTCCACTTT. This encodes CASSDRGNSPLHF.